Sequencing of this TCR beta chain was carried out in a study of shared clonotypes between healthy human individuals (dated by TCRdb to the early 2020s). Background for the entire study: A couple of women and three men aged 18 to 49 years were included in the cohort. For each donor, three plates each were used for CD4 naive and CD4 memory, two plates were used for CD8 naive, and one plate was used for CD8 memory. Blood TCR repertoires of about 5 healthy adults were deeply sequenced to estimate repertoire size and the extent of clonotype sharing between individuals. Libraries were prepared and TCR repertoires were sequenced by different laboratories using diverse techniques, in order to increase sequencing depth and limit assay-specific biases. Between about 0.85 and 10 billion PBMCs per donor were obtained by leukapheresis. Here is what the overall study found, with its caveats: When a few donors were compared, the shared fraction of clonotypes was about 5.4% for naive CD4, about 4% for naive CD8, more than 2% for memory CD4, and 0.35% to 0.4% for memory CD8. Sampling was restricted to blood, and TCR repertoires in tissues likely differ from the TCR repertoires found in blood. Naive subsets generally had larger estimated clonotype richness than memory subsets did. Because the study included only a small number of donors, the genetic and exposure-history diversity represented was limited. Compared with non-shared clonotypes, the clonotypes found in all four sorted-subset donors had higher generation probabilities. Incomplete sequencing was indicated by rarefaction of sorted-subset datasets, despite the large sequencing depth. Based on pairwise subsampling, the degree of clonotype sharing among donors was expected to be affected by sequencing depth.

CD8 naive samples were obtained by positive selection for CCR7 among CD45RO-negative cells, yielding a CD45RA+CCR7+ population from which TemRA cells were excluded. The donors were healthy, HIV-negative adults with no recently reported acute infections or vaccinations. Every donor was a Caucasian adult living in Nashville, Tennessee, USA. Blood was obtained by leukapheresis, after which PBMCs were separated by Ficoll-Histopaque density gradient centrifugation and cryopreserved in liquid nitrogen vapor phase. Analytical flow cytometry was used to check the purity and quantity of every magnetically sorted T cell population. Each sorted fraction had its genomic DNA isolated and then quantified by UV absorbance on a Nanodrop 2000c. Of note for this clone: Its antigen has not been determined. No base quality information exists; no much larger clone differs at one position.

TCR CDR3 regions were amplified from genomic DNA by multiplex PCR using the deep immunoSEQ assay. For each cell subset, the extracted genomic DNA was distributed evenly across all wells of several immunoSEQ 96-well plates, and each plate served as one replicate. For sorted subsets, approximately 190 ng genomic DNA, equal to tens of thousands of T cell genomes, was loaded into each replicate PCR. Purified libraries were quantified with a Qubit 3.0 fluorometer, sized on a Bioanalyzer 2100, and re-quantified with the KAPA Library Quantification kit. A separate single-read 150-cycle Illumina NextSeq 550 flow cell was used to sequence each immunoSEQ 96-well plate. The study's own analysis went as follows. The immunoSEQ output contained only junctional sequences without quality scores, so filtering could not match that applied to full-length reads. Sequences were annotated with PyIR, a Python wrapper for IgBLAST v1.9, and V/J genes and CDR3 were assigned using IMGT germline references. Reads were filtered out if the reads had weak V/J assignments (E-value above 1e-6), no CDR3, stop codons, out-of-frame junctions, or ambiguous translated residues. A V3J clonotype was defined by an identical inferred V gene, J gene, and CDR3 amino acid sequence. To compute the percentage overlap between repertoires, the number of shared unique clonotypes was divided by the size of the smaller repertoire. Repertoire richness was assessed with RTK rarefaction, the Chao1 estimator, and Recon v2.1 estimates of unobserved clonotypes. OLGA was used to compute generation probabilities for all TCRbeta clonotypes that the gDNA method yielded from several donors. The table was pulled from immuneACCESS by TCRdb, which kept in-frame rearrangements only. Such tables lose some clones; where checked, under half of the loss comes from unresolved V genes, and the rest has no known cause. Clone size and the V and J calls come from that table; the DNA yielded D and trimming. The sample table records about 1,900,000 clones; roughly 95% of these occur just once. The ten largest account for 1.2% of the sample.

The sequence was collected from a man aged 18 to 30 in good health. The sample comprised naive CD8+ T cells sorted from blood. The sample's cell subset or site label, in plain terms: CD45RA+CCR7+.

The CDR3 region has the sequence CASSEGQGLLYGYTF. The sequenced DNA: TGTGCCAGCAGTGAAGGGCAGGGCTTATTATATGGCTACACCTTC. Recombination linked TRBV2 to TRBJ1-2, and perhaps TRBD1 as D gene, on 5 matching bases. The CDR3, cysteine through phenylalanine, is 15 amino acids long. Only the CDR3 DNA is retained, 45 bases long and in frame from the first base. The junction carries 14 bases between V and J, which are trimmed by 1 base and 5 bases respectively. CDR1 and CDR2, per the germline V gene, are SNHLY and FYNNEI.